This is a list of T cell receptor beta chains from one sample in a study of CD8+ T cells in alopecia areata. The data were produced by immunoSEQ multiplex PCR, yet TCRdb's version contains in-frame clones alone and is incomplete. The sample consists of over 200,000 clones, less than 65% of them appearing once. This material consisted of CD4+ T cells sorted from blood, taken at week 4, from a patient treated with tofacitinib. The source is a human donor with alopecia areata. Each CDR3 is given with its conserved first and last residue. Fields, in order: J gene, clone size, D gene, V gene, CDR3 protein, CDR3 DNA. A D gene is named only where the DNA matches it firmly. Size tells how often a clone was seen (once, few, many) or the class of an expanded clone, and some rows leave it out.

J gene: TRBJ2-5; clone size: NA; D gene: NA; V gene: TRBV6-6; CDR3 protein: CASSYRGQETQYF; CDR3 DNA: TGTGCCAGCAGTTACCGGGGGCAAGAGACCCAGTACTTC
J gene: TRBJ1-4; clone size: NA; D gene: NA; V gene: TRBV10-3; CDR3 protein: CAISREVGAGEKLFF; CDR3 DNA: TGTGCCATCAGCCGTGAGGTCGGGGCCGGTGAAAAACTGTTTTTT
J gene: TRBJ2-5; clone size: NA; D gene: NA; V gene: TRBV6-6; CDR3 protein: CASSYSSAQETQYF; CDR3 DNA: TGTGCCAGCAGTTACTCGAGCGCTCAAGAGACCCAGTACTTC
J gene: TRBJ1-2; clone size: NA; D gene: NA; V gene: TRBV19; CDR3 protein: CASSSGAAGGGYTF; CDR3 DNA: TGTGCCAGTAGTTCCGGAGCCGCGGGGGGAGGCTACACCTTC
J gene: TRBJ1-2; clone size: NA; D gene: NA; V gene: TRBV5-6; CDR3 protein: CASSLDRVIYGYTF; CDR3 DNA: TGTGCCAGCAGCTTGGACAGGGTAATTTACGGCTACACCTTC
J gene: TRBJ1-2; clone size: few; D gene: NA; V gene: TRBV29-1; CDR3 protein: CSCPARQDRLSGKANYGYTF; CDR3 DNA: TGCAGCTGCCCGGCGAGGCAGGATAGGCTAAGCGGAAAGGCTAACTATGGCTACACCTTC
J gene: TRBJ1-6; clone size: few; D gene: TRBD1; V gene: TRBV19; CDR3 protein: CASSITGVNSPLHF; CDR3 DNA: TGTGCCAGTAGTATCACAGGGGTTAATTCACCCCTCCACTTT
J gene: TRBJ2-5; clone size: once; D gene: TRBD1; V gene: TRBV7-7; CDR3 protein: CASSPRGLGETQYF; CDR3 DNA: TGTGCTAGCAGCCCCAGGGGGCTGGGGGAGACCCAGTACTTC
J gene: TRBJ2-5; clone size: NA; D gene: NA; V gene: TRBV25-1; CDR3 protein: CASSEQGQETQYF; CDR3 DNA: TGTGCCAGCAGTGAACAGGGTCAAGAGACCCAGTACTTC
J gene: TRBJ2-5; clone size: few; D gene: NA; V gene: TRBV20-1; CDR3 protein: CSARARETQYF; CDR3 DNA: TGCAGTGCTAGAGCAAGAGAGACCCAGTACTTC
J gene: TRBJ1-2; clone size: few; D gene: NA; V gene: TRBV27; CDR3 protein: CASSLNGGLEGYTF; CDR3 DNA: TGTGCCAGCAGTTTAAACGGGGGGCTGGAAGGCTACACCTTC
J gene: TRBJ1-2; clone size: NA; D gene: NA; V gene: TRBV25-1; CDR3 protein: CASSDTGLGYGYTF; CDR3 DNA: TGTGCCAGCAGTGACACAGGCCTGGGGTATGGCTACACCTTC
J gene: TRBJ1-2; clone size: NA; D gene: NA; V gene: TRBV14; CDR3 protein: CASSQDRSYGYTF; CDR3 DNA: TGTGCCAGCAGCCAAGACAGGAGTTATGGCTACACCTTC
J gene: TRBJ2-4; clone size: NA; D gene: NA; V gene: TRBV5-1; CDR3 protein: CASSLEGLKNIQYF; CDR3 DNA: TGCGCCAGCAGCTTGGAAGGCCTTAAAAACATTCAGTACTTC
J gene: TRBJ2-7; clone size: NA; D gene: NA; V gene: TRBV2; CDR3 protein: CASSEGGYYEQYF; CDR3 DNA: TGTGCCAGCAGTGAAGGGGGGTACTACGAGCAGTACTTC
J gene: TRBJ1-1; clone size: NA; D gene: NA; V gene: TRBV30; CDR3 protein: CAWSASAMGAFF; CDR3 DNA: TGTGCCTGGAGTGCATCCGCCATGGGGGCTTTCTTT
J gene: TRBJ2-3; clone size: NA; D gene: NA; V gene: TRBV25-1; CDR3 protein: CASSPRISSTDTQYF; CDR3 DNA: TGTGCCAGCAGTCCCCGCATCAGCAGCACAGATACGCAGTATTTT
J gene: TRBJ2-5; clone size: once; D gene: TRBD2; V gene: TRBV5-1; CDR3 protein: CASSQGTSGNYQETQYF; CDR3 DNA: TGCGCCAGCAGCCAGGGGACTAGCGGCAATTACCAAGAGACCCAGTACTTC
J gene: TRBJ2-1; clone size: NA; D gene: NA; V gene: TRBV2; CDR3 protein: CASSSQGLRGNEQFF; CDR3 DNA: TGTGCCAGCAGTTCACAGGGCCTAAGGGGGAATGAGCAGTTCTTC
J gene: TRBJ2-1; clone size: NA; D gene: NA; V gene: TRBV14; CDR3 protein: CASSPLTGGPPSYNEQFF; CDR3 DNA: TGTGCCAGCAGCCCATTGACGGGGGGCCCCCCCTCCTACAATGAGCAGTTCTTC
J gene: TRBJ2-2; clone size: NA; D gene: TRBD2; V gene: TRBV2; CDR3 protein: CASRRGTSGVTAGELFF; CDR3 DNA: TGTGCCAGCAGACGTGGGACTAGCGGGGTGACGGCCGGGGAGCTGTTTTTT
J gene: TRBJ2-5; clone size: NA; D gene: NA; V gene: TRBV7-9; CDR3 protein: CASNQGPPETQYF; CDR3 DNA: TGTGCCAGCAACCAGGGCCCCCCCGAGACCCAGTACTTC
J gene: TRBJ2-5; clone size: NA; D gene: TRBD1; V gene: TRBV18; CDR3 protein: CASSRDRETQYF; CDR3 DNA: TGTGCCAGCTCCCGGGACAGGGAGACCCAGTACTTC
J gene: TRBJ2-7; clone size: NA; D gene: TRBD1; V gene: TRBV19; CDR3 protein: CASSDPGTGGYEQYF; CDR3 DNA: TGTGCCAGTAGCGACCCCGGGACAGGGGGATACGAGCAGTACTTC
J gene: TRBJ2-3; clone size: NA; D gene: TRBD2; V gene: TRBV5-1; CDR3 protein: CASSLQAGGTDTQYF; CDR3 DNA: TGCGCCAGCAGCTTGCAAGCGGGGGGCACAGATACGCAGTATTTT
J gene: TRBJ1-4; clone size: NA; D gene: TRBD1; V gene: TRBV25-1; CDR3 protein: CASSGPGTGDEKLFF; CDR3 DNA: TGTGCCAGCAGTGGCCCCGGGACAGGGGATGAAAAACTGTTTTTT
J gene: TRBJ2-7; clone size: few; D gene: NA; V gene: TRBV29-1; CDR3 protein: CSVVAEHYEQYF; CDR3 DNA: TGCAGCGTTGTTGCAGAGCACTACGAGCAGTACTTC
J gene: TRBJ1-6; clone size: NA; D gene: NA; V gene: TRBV9; CDR3 protein: CASSVAQGSNSPLHF; CDR3 DNA: TGTGCCAGCAGCGTAGCTCAGGGAAGTAATTCACCCCTCCACTTT
J gene: TRBJ2-1; clone size: NA; D gene: NA; V gene: TRBV6-5; CDR3 protein: CASSPGQNSYNEQFF; CDR3 DNA: TGTGCCAGCAGCCCGGGACAAAACTCCTACAATGAGCAGTTCTTC
J gene: TRBJ2-3; clone size: NA; D gene: TRBD2; V gene: TRBV7-2; CDR3 protein: CASSLSAGLTDTQYF; CDR3 DNA: TGTGCCAGCAGCTTATCAGCGGGGCTTACAGATACGCAGTATTTT
J gene: TRBJ2-5; clone size: NA; D gene: NA; V gene: TRBV7-9; CDR3 protein: CASSREAETQYF; CDR3 DNA: TGTGCCAGCAGCCGCGAAGCTGAGACCCAGTACTTC
J gene: TRBJ1-6; clone size: once; D gene: NA; V gene: TRBV18; CDR3 protein: CASSPEYDRRPLHF; CDR3 DNA: TGTGCCAGCTCCCCGGAATATGACAGACGTCCCCTCCACTTT
J gene: TRBJ1-4; clone size: few; D gene: NA; V gene: TRBV7-9; CDR3 protein: CASSLGRNEKLFF; CDR3 DNA: TGTGCCAGCAGCCTTGGACGGAATGAAAAACTGTTTTTT
J gene: TRBJ2-3; clone size: NA; D gene: NA; V gene: TRBV2; CDR3 protein: CASLISADTQYF; CDR3 DNA: TGTGCCAGCCTGATATCCGCAGATACGCAGTATTTT
J gene: TRBJ1-2; clone size: NA; D gene: NA; V gene: TRBV29-1; CDR3 protein: CSVGQIPTF; CDR3 DNA: TGCAGCGTTGGTCAGATCCCCACCTTC
J gene: TRBJ1-2; clone size: NA; D gene: NA; V gene: TRBV7-9; CDR3 protein: CASSRPRFSGQNYGYTF; CDR3 DNA: TGTGCCAGCAGCCGACCGAGGTTTTCGGGGCAGAACTATGGCTACACCTTC
J gene: TRBJ2-5; clone size: NA; D gene: NA; V gene: TRBV5-1; CDR3 protein: CASSSDRIQETQYF; CDR3 DNA: TGCGCCAGCAGCTCCGACAGGATCCAAGAGACCCAGTACTTC
J gene: TRBJ2-5; clone size: NA; D gene: TRBD1; V gene: TRBV5-4; CDR3 protein: CASSFGQGAGETQYF; CDR3 DNA: TGTGCCAGCAGCTTCGGACAGGGGGCAGGGGAGACCCAGTACTTC
J gene: TRBJ1-2; clone size: NA; D gene: TRBD1; V gene: TRBV18; CDR3 protein: CASSLTRDRVYGYTF; CDR3 DNA: TGTGCCAGCTCACTTACCAGGGACAGGGTCTATGGCTACACCTTC
J gene: TRBJ1-1; clone size: few; D gene: NA; V gene: TRBV15; CDR3 protein: CATSRWTTGNTEAFF; CDR3 DNA: TGTGCCACCAGCAGATGGACGACGGGGAACACTGAAGCTTTCTTT
J gene: TRBJ2-7; clone size: once; D gene: NA; V gene: TRBV2; CDR3 protein: CASTPQSGNEQYF; CDR3 DNA: TGTGCCAGCACCCCCCAAAGCGGCAACGAGCAGTACTTC
J gene: TRBJ2-1; clone size: NA; D gene: NA; V gene: TRBV29-1; CDR3 protein: CSVPDPSGTEQFF; CDR3 DNA: TGCAGCGTCCCCGATCCTTCAGGGACCGAGCAGTTCTTC